Below are 30 T cell receptor beta chains sequenced from a single sample in a study of T cell clones after liver transplantation. Sequenced by immunoSEQ multiplex PCR; TCRdb stores in-frame clones only, minus some. The sample has roughly 70,000 clones, 80% seen once. Sequenced here: CD4+ T cells from blood, sampled before liver transplant. Receptors originate from a human donor who received a liver transplant.

The chain couples TRBV6-6 to TRBJ1-2, with 7 nucleotides matching TRBD1. The V segment lost 8 bases and the J segment 7 bases; nucleotides outside the gene matches: 7. Germline V gene sequence: CDR1 MNHNY, CDR2 SVGAGI (reference sequence). This CDR3 has 12 amino acids. As DNA, the CDR3 is TGTGCCAGCTCCGACAGGGTGGGTGGCTACACCTTC. It is translated as CASSDRVGGYTF.

This clone appeared a single time. The rearrangement links TRBV9 to TRBJ2-5, with 8 bases aligning to TRBD1. The V and J ends lost 3 bases and 1 base, in that order; junction bases with no gene match: 8. The germline V gene has CDR1 SGDLS and CDR2 YYNGEE. The CDR3 consists of 16 residues. CDR3 region: CASSAAGQATQETQYF. As DNA, the CDR3 is TGTGCCAGCAGCGCGGCGGGACAGGCCACCCAAGAGACCCAGTACTTC.

As DNA, the CDR3 is TGTGCCAGCAGTCGCGGACAGGGGTACGAGCAGTACTTC. As protein: CASSRGQGYEQYF. This chain connects TRBV6-5 to TRBJ2-7; 9 bases match TRBD1. This CDR3 has 13 residues. Trimming took 5 bases from V and 4 from J; bases not matched to a gene: 3. Germline assignment: CDR1 MNHEY and CDR2 SVGAGI.

In this sample, this clone turned up a few times. V gene TRBV5-1 combines with J gene TRBJ2-3, with 9 positions matching TRBD2. The CDR3 extends over 14 amino acids. V dropped 6 bases and J dropped 1; count of bases not matched to a gene: 3. Germline CDR1 SGHRS, CDR2 YFSETQ. CDR3 protein: CASKREVGTDTQYF. CDR3 in DNA: TGCGCCAGCAAGCGGGAGGTAGGCACAGATACGCAGTATTTT.

V and J are TRBV5-1 and TRBJ2-5; D is unresolved. This CDR3 contains 14 residues. The V gene lost 5 bases and the J gene lost 1 base, with 12 bases spanning the gap. Germline-derived CDR1 and CDR2 are SGHRS and YFSETQ. Here the CDR3 DNA reads TGCGCCAGCAGACATGGCGGTAGCCAAGAGACCCAGTACTTC. It yields the protein CASRHGGSQETQYF.

The rearrangement uses TRBV6-5 and TRBJ2-3, with no clear D. The V gene's germline CDR1 is MNHEY and CDR2 SVGAGI. The length of the CDR3 is 13 residues. Trimming pared 6 bases from V and 3 bases from J, leaving 10 bases between. CDR3 nucleotides: TGTGCCAGCAGAAGTACCCAGACAGATACGCAGTATTTT. Translated: CASRSTQTDTQYF.

V gene TRBV5-1 combines with J gene TRBJ2-1; D is perhaps TRBD1 (6 bases). The CDR3 runs to 15 residues. The germline CDR1 and CDR2 sequences are SGHRS and YFSETQ. V lost 6 bases to trimming and J lost 0 bases, with 13 bases between them. In DNA, the CDR3 is TGCGCCAGCACCCCGGACAGACCCTCCTACAATGAGCAGTTCTTC. Its translation: CASTPDRPSYNEQFF. Complete variable domain (other parts from reference TRBV5-1 and TRBJ2-1): KAGVTQTPRYLIKTRGQQVTLSCSPISGHRSVSWYQQTPGQGLQFLFEYFSETQRNKGNFPGRFSGRQFSNSRSEMNVSTLELGDSALYLCASTPDRPSYNEQFFGPGTRLTVL.

In its sample, this clone was seen once. The V and J genes are TRBV6-9 and TRBJ2-7, with unresolved D. The ends were cut back, 5 bases at V and 4 bases at J, with 15 bases in the middle. The germline CDR1 and CDR2 sequences are MNHGY and SVAAGI. The CDR3 is 14 amino acids. The CDR3 coding sequence is TGTGCCAGCAGTCTTGGACCCGGATGGTACGAGCAGTACTTC. It codes for CASSLGPGWYEQYF.

The chain recombines TRBV5-1 with TRBJ2-1, with D possibly matching TRBD2 (7 bases). Trimming removed 3 bases at V and 8 bases at J, with 12 bases between. The length of the CDR3 is 13 residues. Germline V gene data show CDR1 as SGHRS and CDR2 as YFSETQ. CDR3 bases: TGCGCCAGCAGCTCCCGGGGGGCCCATGAGCAGTTCTTC. Translation: CASSSRGAHEQFF. Combining the CDR3 with reference TRBV5-1 and TRBJ2-1 gives the whole variable domain KAGVTQTPRYLIKTRGQQVTLSCSPISGHRSVSWYQQTPGQGLQFLFEYFSETQRNKGNFPGRFSGRQFSNSRSEMNVSTLELGDSALYLCASSSRGAHEQFFGPGTRLTVL.

The genes are TRBV29-1 and TRBJ2-7; TRBD2 is a possible D gene (5 bases). Germline V gene lookup returns CDR1 SQVTM and CDR2 ANQGSEA. The CDR3 spans 12 residues. The V end was cut by 6 bases, the J end by 6 bases, with 15 bases between. The CDR3 protein is CSVPLRGGEQYF. The CDR3 DNA reads as TGCAGCGTCCCCTTACGGGGTGGCGAGCAGTACTTC.

The gene calls are TRBV27 and TRBJ2-3; 11 bases fit TRBD1. The CDR3 extends over 19 amino acids. Germline loops: CDR1 MNHEY, CDR2 SMNVEV (reference sequence). The ends lost 2 bases at V and 0 bases at J; junction bases unmatched: 10. CDR3 bases: TGTGCCAGCAGTTTAATTGGGACAGGGGGGCTTTATAGCACAGATACGCAGTATTTT. Protein: CASSLIGTGGLYSTDTQYF.

The V gene is TRBV30, the J gene TRBJ1-2; tentatively, D is TRBD1 (6 bases). Germline CDR1 is GTSNPN and CDR2 is SVGIG (reference sequence). Between the trimmed V and J ends, which lost 5 bases and 6 bases, there was a span of 16 bases. The CDR3 covers 13 residues. The CDR3 loop reads CAWATGPGNGYTF. The CDR3 nucleotides are TGTGCCTGGGCTACAGGGCCAGGGAATGGCTACACCTTC.

The chain links TRBV9 to TRBJ2-3, with no clear D. From germline, CDR1 is SGDLS and CDR2 YYNGEE. Trimming shortened V by 0 bases and J by 4 bases, and 3 bases separated the two germline ends. The CDR3 totals 12 residues. As DNA, the CDR3 is TGTGCCAGCAGCGTAGCTGCAGATACGCAGTATTTT. Its translation is CASSVAADTQYF. Together with reference TRBV9 and TRBJ2-3, the CDR3 gives the full variable domain: DSGVTQTPKHLITATGQRVTLRCSPRSGDLSVYWYQQSLDQGLQFLIQYYNGEERAKGNILERFSAQQFPDLHSELNLSSLELGDSALYFCASSVAADTQYFGPGTRLTVL.

Regarding this clone: Other DNA sequences from this sample encode an identical CDR3 as well. The chain joins TRBV20-1 to TRBJ2-7; D uncertain. The CDR3 extends over 11 amino acids. The V and J ends lost 1 base and 4 bases respectively, with 5 bases between them. CDR1 and CDR2 (germline): DFQATT, SNEGSKA (reference sequence). This chain's CDR3 is CSARGTYEQYF. In DNA, the CDR3 is TGCAGTGCTAGAGGTACATACGAGCAGTACTTC.

The chain couples TRBV30 to TRBJ1-2; a possible D gene is TRBD1 (5 bases). CDR3 size: 12 residues. From germline, CDR1 is GTSNPN and CDR2 SVGIG (reference sequence). V gave up 7 bases and J gave up 4 bases, with 13 bases separating them. The CDR3, as DNA: TGTGCCTCGGAGGGGAAACCCTATGGCTACACCTTC. Encoded protein: CASEGKPYGYTF.

V and J are TRBV5-4 and TRBJ1-3, with D unresolved. Trimming took 4 bases from V and 0 from J, leaving 8 bases between them. The length of the CDR3 is 14 residues. Germline assignment: CDR1 SGHNT and CDR2 YYREEE (reference sequence). The CDR3 reads CASSPSLSGNTIYF. The CDR3 DNA sequence: TGTGCCAGCAGCCCTTCTCTCTCTGGAAACACCATATATTTT.

In regard to this clone: The same CDR3 is also encoded by other DNA sequences in this sample. The gene calls are TRBV28 and TRBJ2-3; D might be TRBD1 or TRBD2, each matching 6 bases. Looked up from germline, CDR1 is MDHEN and CDR2 is SYDVKM. With 6 bases removed from V and 0 bases from J, the gap between germline ends came to 13 bases. The CDR3 has 15 residues. The CDR3 is CASSPRGTSTDTQYF. For the CDR3, the DNA is TGTGCCAGCAGCCCGAGGGGGACTAGCACAGATACGCAGTATTTT.

The chain's CDR3 is CASGGEYSGANVLTF. DNA of the CDR3: TGTGCCAGCGGCGGAGAGTACTCTGGGGCCAACGTCCTGACTTTC. This sequence joins TRBV6-5 and TRBJ2-6, with D unclear. Germline loops: CDR1 MNHEY, CDR2 SVGAGI. The CDR3 consists of 15 residues. V was clipped by 8 bases and J by 0 bases, with 11 bases between them.

In nucleotides, the CDR3 is TGTGCCAGCAGCTTCAACAGGGGAAGCACCGGGGAGCTGTTTTTT. As protein: CASSFNRGSTGELFF. The J gene is TRBJ2-2, the V gene TRBV13, with 7 bases identical to TRBD1. Germline V gives CDR1 PRHDT, CDR2 FYEKMQ (reference sequence). CDR3 length: 15 residues. J was trimmed by 4 bases and V by 3 bases; bases with no gene match: 5.

V and J are TRBV9 and TRBJ2-1; D assignment may be TRBD1 or TRBD2 (5 bases each). The CDR3 totals 20 residues. Germline values: CDR1 SGDLS, CDR2 YYNGEE. Between the trimmed V and J ends, which lost 0 bases and 0 bases, there was a span of 22 bases. CDR3 in DNA: TGTGCCAGCAGCGTAGCAGAGGGGATGAGGACCCGTAGCTCCTACAATGAGCAGTTCTTC. Translating gives CASSVAEGMRTRSSYNEQFF.

The rearrangement joins TRBV7-9 to TRBJ2-7; TRBD1 aligns across 9 bases. V was pared by 4 bases and J by 7 bases, with 5 bases of the junction left unmatched. CDR1 is SEHNR, CDR2 FQNEAQ, per germline (reference sequence). This CDR3 has 13 residues. The CDR3 reads CASSSGTGKEQYF. In DNA, the CDR3 is TGTGCCAGCAGCTCCGGGACAGGGAAAGAGCAGTACTTC.

This sequence joins TRBV6-6 and TRBJ1-1; TRBD1 might be the D (6 bases). The germline V and J ends were trimmed by 2 bases and 1 base, with 11 bases remaining between them. Germline CDR1 MNHNY, CDR2 SVGAGI (reference sequence). CDR3 size: 15 residues. CDR3 loop: CASSYGGGANTEAFF. The CDR3 DNA is TGTGCCAGCAGTTACGGGGGGGGCGCGAACACTGAAGCTTTCTTT.

This chain links TRBV19 with TRBJ1-5; 8 bases are a match to TRBD1. The CDR3 spans 14 residues. Germline lookup yields CDR1 LNHDA and CDR2 SQIVND (reference sequence). Germline trimming cut 4 bases from V and 3 bases from J; bases unmatched to any gene: 2. The CDR3 coding sequence is TGTGCCAGTAGTAGGGGACAGGACAATCAGCCCCAGCATTTT. It specifies CASSRGQDNQPQHF.

The chain recombines TRBV28 with TRBJ2-7, with a possible D match to TRBD1 (6 bases). There are 14 residues in the CDR3. V was trimmed by 8 bases and J by 6 bases, leaving 20 bases between them. Germline V gene lookup returns CDR1 MDHEN and CDR2 SYDVKM. In DNA, the CDR3 is TGTGCCAGCGGCGGACAGACGCCGCCGAGCGAGCAGTACTTC. Its translation: CASGGQTPPSEQYF.

This chain connects TRBV18 to TRBJ1-1; the D is unclear. Germline loops: CDR1 KGHSH, CDR2 LQKENI. CDR3 length: 15 amino acids. Trimming stripped 6 bases from V and 1 base from J, with 15 bases between. The CDR3 DNA reads as TGTGCCAGCTCCCCCATGAACAACCAGAACACTGAAGCTTTCTTT. It is translated as CASSPMNNQNTEAFF.

J is TRBJ1-4 and V is TRBV4-2, with TRBD1 as a possible D gene (5 bases). The CDR3 totals 19 residues. V was pared by 4 bases and J by 7 bases, with 28 bases between. The germline V gene has CDR1 LGHNA and CDR2 YNFKEQ. CDR3 coding DNA: TGTGCCAGCAGCCGTGCCGATGACAGCTTAGCAATGAGGGGTGAAAAACTGTTTTTT. Translating it yields CASSRADDSLAMRGEKLFF.

Here the CDR3 reads CASNPETWQETQYF. The CDR3 nucleotides read TGTGCCAGCAACCCAGAGACATGGCAAGAGACCCAGTACTTC. The chain employs TRBV2 and TRBJ2-5; no definite D call. Germline CDR1 is SNHLY and CDR2 is FYNNEI. The V and J ends lost 7 bases and 2 bases respectively, with 14 bases between them. The CDR3 runs to 14 residues.

This clone was seen only a few times. This chain links TRBV29-1 with TRBJ2-1; 7 positions agree with TRBD2. J lost 10 bases, V lost 6 bases, and 9 bases had no gene match. There are 12 residues in the CDR3. The germline gives CDR1 SQVTM, CDR2 ANQGSEA. DNA for the CDR3: TGCAGCGTAGGACTAGGGCTTGGGGAGCAGTTCTTC. Residues: CSVGLGLGEQFF.

This chain joins TRBV28 and TRBJ2-2; unclear D gene. The V end was cut by 2 bases, the J end by 3 bases, with 16 bases between. The CDR3 contains 17 residues. The germline V gene encodes CDR1 MDHEN and CDR2 SYDVKM. This chain's CDR3 is CASSLPYVRSYTGELFF. DNA for the CDR3: TGTGCCAGCAGTTTACCCTATGTCAGGAGCTACACCGGGGAGCTGTTTTTT.

The chain combines TRBV6-5 with TRBJ1-1; no firm D call. V was cut by 6 bases and J by 1 base, with 9 bases left in between. The CDR3 extends over 13 amino acids. The germline V gene has CDR1 MNHEY and CDR2 SVGAGI. The CDR3 sequence is CASSGLTNTEAFF. The CDR3 region has the DNA TGTGCCAGCAGCGGCCTGACGAACACTGAAGCTTTCTTT.